This TCR beta chain appears in the sequencing data of a study of blood T cell repertoires in COVID-19. Looking at the study overall: The cDNA or gDNA used as material had been derived from T cells, B-cell-depleted T cells, or PBMCs.

With 1 base removed from V and 1 base from J, the gap between germline ends came to 12 bases. Germline CDR1 reads SGHTA; CDR2 reads FQGNSA. The length of the CDR3 is 16 residues. Seattle's enrolled individuals joined amid active infection and were then monitored longitudinally. Original handling: Quantification of nucleated cells was approximated via reference gene primer amplification. The method was immunoSEQ multiplex PCR; TCRdb's version includes in-frame clones alone and lacks a portion of them. Clone size and the V and J calls come from that table; the DNA yielded D and trimming. The data hold about 480,000 clones, with roughly 89% observed a single time.

This receptor was obtained from a man aged 18 to 30 with COVID-19, enrolled during active disease. The chain recombines TRBV7-2 with TRBJ2-3, with D possibly matching TRBD2 (6 bases). The sample consisted of peripheral blood. The DNA of the CDR3 is TGTGCCAGCAGCTTAGGTCGGGGGTTTGGCACAGATACGCAGTATTTT. Translating gives CASSLGRGFGTDTQYF.